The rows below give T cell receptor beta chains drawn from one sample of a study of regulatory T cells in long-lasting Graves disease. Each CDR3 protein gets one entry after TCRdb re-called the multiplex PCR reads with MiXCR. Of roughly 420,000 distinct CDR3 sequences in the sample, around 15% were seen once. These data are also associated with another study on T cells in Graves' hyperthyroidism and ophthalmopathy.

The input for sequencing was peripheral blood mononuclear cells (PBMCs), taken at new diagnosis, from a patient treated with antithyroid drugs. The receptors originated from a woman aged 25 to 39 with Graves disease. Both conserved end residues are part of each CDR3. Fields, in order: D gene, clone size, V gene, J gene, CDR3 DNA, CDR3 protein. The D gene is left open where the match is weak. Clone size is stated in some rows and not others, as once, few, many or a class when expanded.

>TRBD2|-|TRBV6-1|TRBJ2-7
TGTGCCAGCAGCAGCGGGAGTATTACGTACGAGCAGTACTTC
CASSSGSITYEQYF
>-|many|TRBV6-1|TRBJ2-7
TGTGCCAGCAGCCGTCGGTCCGTGAGCTCCTACGAGCAGTACTTC
CASSRRSVSSYEQYF
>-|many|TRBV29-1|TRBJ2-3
TGCAGCGTCCCTAGGTTGGACACAGATACGCAGTATTTT
CSVPRLDTDTQYF
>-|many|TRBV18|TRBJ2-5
TGTGCCAGCTCACCGGAGGCGGTTTTGGAGACCCAGTACTTC
CASSPEAVLETQYF
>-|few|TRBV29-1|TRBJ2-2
TGCAGCGTCACAAACACCGGGGAGCTGTTTTTT
CSVTNTGELFF
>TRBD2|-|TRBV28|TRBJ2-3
TGTGCCAGCAGTTTATTTGTGACTAGCGGAACCACAGATACGCAGTATTTT
CASSLFVTSGTTDTQYF
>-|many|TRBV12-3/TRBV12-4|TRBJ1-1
TGTGCCAGCACCCGAAGGAGCCGGGACCACACTGAAGCTTTCTTT
CASTRRSRDHTEAFF
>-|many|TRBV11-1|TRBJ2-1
TGTGCCAGCAGCTTAGCCTGGGGACTCCCCCTGAGCCATGAGCAGTTCTTC
CASSLAWGLPLSHEQFF
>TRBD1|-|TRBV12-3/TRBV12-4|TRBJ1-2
TGTGCCAGCAGTCCGGGACAGTTCTATGGCTACACCTTC
CASSPGQFYGYTF
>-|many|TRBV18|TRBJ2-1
TGTGCCAGCTCATTAAACAACAATGAGCAGTTCTTC
CASSLNNNEQFF
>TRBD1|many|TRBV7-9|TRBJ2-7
TGTGCCAGCAGCCACCGGGACAGGGTCCCCTACGAGCAGTACTTC
CASSHRDRVPYEQYF
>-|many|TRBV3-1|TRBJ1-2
TGTGCCAGCAGCCAAGCCAGGGATGGCTACACCTTC
CASSQARDGYTF
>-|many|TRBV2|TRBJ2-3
TGTGCCAGCAGGCGGGACGGATCATCAGATACGCAGTATTTT
CASRRDGSSDTQYF
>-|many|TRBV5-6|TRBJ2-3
TGTGCCAGCAGCTTTTGGACTAGCACAGATACGCAGTATTTT
CASSFWTSTDTQYF
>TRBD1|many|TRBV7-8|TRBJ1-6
TGTGCCAGCAGCCTTCGACAGGGTATAACTAATTCACCCCTCCACTTT
CASSLRQGITNSPLHF
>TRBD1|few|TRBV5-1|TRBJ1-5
TGCGCCAGCAGCTTGGTAGGGACAGGGACTCTTTTAGGCAATCAGCCCCAGCATTTT
CASSLVGTGTLLGNQPQHF
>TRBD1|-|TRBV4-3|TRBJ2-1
TGCGCCAGCAGCCAAGGGGGGACAGGGATCGATGAGCAGTTCTTC
CASSQGGTGIDEQFF
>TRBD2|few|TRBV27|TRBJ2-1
TGTGCCAGCAGTTTATTAACCGGGACTAGCGGGACTGAGCAGTTCTTC
CASSLLTGTSGTEQFF
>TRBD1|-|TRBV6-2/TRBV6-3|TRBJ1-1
TGTGCCAGCCTTGGTCCAAGGGACAGGCTCATGAACACTGAAGCTTCCTTT
CASLGPRDRLMNTEASF
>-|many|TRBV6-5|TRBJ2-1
TGTGCCAGCAGTTCCATGTCATGGGAGCAGTTCTTC
CASSSMSWEQFF
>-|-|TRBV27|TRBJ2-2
TGTGCCAGCAGTTTAGGGACTTCTAACACCGGGGAGCTGTTTTTT
CASSLGTSNTGELFF
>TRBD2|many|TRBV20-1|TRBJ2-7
TGCAGTGCTAGGGCTCTAGGGCGGGAGGGCCTCTTAAGCACATACGAGCAGTACTTC
CSARALGREGLLSTYEQYF
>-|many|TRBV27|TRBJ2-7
TGTGCCAGCAGTTTGTCGCAGGACTACGAGCAGTACTTC
CASSLSQDYEQYF
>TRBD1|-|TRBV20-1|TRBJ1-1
TGCAGTGCTAAGGGACAGGGTGGTGAAGCTTTCTTT
CSAKGQGGEAFF
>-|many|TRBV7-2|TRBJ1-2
TGTGCCAGCAGCGAACGGGGGGGATCAGCTAACTATGGCTACACCTTC
CASSERGGSANYGYTF
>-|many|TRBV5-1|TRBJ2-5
TGCGCCAGCATCCGGGGGCAGGCTGTCCAAGAGACCCAGTACTTC
CASIRGQAVQETQYF
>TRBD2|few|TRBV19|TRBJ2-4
TGTGCCAGCGAAATTCGAGCGGGAGGGCCGAGGGTTCAGTACTTC
CASEIRAGGPRVQYF
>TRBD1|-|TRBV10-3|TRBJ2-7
TGTGCCATCAGTCCGGGACAGGGGACTTCCTACGAGCAGTACTTC
CAISPGQGTSYEQYF
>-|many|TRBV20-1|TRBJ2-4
TGCAGTGCTAGTGGGGTGAACAAAAACATTCAGTACTTC
CSASGVNKNIQYF
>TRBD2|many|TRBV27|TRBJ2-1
TGTGCCAGCAGTGCCGGGGCGGGAGGGCCCTACAATGAGCAGTTCTTC
CASSAGAGGPYNEQFF
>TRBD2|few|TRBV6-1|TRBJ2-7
TGTGCCAGCAGACGTAGCGGGAGGCTCTCCCACGAGCAGTACTTC
CASRRSGRLSHEQYF
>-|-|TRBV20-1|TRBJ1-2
TGCAGAGTCGGGAGCCCCTATGGCTACACCTTC
CRVGSPYGYTF
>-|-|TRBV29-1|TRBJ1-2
TGCAGCGTTGACAGGGCGGGCGGCTACACCTTC
CSVDRAGGYTF
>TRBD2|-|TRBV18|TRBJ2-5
TGTGCCAGCTCATCACGACTAGCGGAAGAAAAAGAGACCCAGTACTTC
CASSSRLAEEKETQYF
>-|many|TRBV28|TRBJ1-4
TGTGCCAGCAGTTTAGCAGCTTTTGGCCGGGCGCGGCGGGAAAAACTGTTTTTT
CASSLAAFGRARREKLFF
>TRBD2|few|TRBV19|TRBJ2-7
TGTGCCAGTAGTATAAGCGGGAGGCCTTCCTACGAGCAGTACTTC
CASSISGRPSYEQYF
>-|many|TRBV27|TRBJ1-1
TGTGCCAGCAGTTCACACACAGGGAGGAACACTGAAGCTTTCTTT
CASSSHTGRNTEAFF
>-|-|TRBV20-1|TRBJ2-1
TGCAGTGCTACCCATTGGGGGCTAGCTTCCTACAATGAGCACTTCTTC
CSATHWGLASYNEHFF
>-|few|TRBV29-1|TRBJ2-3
TGCAGCGTTGTCACAGATACGCAGTATTTT
CSVVTDTQYF
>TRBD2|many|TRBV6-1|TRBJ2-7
TGTGCCAGCAGCGAGGACAGGAGACTAGCGGATAAATACGAGCAGTACTTC
CASSEDRRLADKYEQYF
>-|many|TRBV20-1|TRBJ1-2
TGCAGTGCTAGAGATGGGGGTACGGATGGCTACACCTTC
CSARDGGTDGYTF
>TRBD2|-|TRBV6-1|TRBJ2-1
TGTGCCAGCACCATCTGGACTCCGGGACTAGCGGGAGTTGGGGCTGAGCAGTTCTTC
CASTIWTPGLAGVGAEQFF
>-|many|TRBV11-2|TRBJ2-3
TGTGCCAGCAGCTTAGACCCAGGGTCTGCAGATACGCAGTATTTT
CASSLDPGSADTQYF
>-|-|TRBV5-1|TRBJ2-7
TGCGCCAGCAGCTCCGCCGAGGGTCTACAGAGGGAGCAGTACTTC
CASSSAEGLQREQYF
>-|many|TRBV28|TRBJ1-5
TGTGCCAGCTACACTTTACTTAGCAATCAGCCCCAGCATTTT
CASYTLLSNQPQHF
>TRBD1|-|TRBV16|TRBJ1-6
TGTGCCAGCAGCCAACGACAGGGGTCCACTTCACCCCTCCACTTT
CASSQRQGSTSPLHF
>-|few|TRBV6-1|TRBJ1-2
TGTGCCAGCAGTGAATATCTGGCTAACCACTATGGCTACACCTTC
CASSEYLANHYGYTF